Shown below are 18 T cell receptor beta chains from a single sample sequenced in a study of T cells in women clearing cervical HPV infection. The method was immunoSEQ multiplex PCR; TCRdb's version includes in-frame clones alone and lacks a portion of them. This table holds 30,000 to 40,000 clones. Sequencing was performed on blood buffy coat. These receptor sequences come from a woman between 18 and 75 years old with a cervical HPV16 infection that either progressed to CIN3+ or cleared (not recorded which).

Note on this clone: Coverage ceases 3 residues before the CDR3 finishes, and the germline J gene fills in the end. This sequence joins TRBV28 and TRBJ2-3, with 7 bases identical to TRBD2. Germline CDR1 MDHEN, CDR2 SYDVKM. This CDR3 spans 15 amino acids. Unmatched junction bases numbered 10, after V lost 6 bases and J lost 4 bases. CDR3 bases read: TGTGCCAGCAGCCACAGTCGGCTAGCGGCAGATACG. Amino acids: CASSHSRLAADT. The CDR3 as a whole reads CASSHSRLAADTQYF.

In regard to this clone: The CDR3 goes on 3 residues after the read ends, and that part is filled in from the germline J gene. This chain joins TRBV7-9 and TRBJ2-3; the D is unclear. CDR1 and CDR2 (germline): SEHNR, FQNEAQ (reference sequence). This CDR3 has 11 residues. The ends were cut back, 6 bases at V and 2 bases at J, with 3 bases in the middle. CDR3 bases read: TGTGCCAGCAGATACACAGATACG. This codes for CASRYTDT. The entire CDR3 protein is CASRYTDTQYF.

Details on this clone: The read ends 3 residues shy of where the CDR3 ends; the end is completed using the germline J gene. The chain joins TRBV19 to TRBJ2-3; 10 bases agree with TRBD2. Germline V gene lookup returns CDR1 LNHDA and CDR2 SQIVND (reference sequence). V dropped 9 bases and J dropped 5; count of bases not matched to a gene: 11. The CDR3 covers 15 residues. The chain's CDR3 is CASSGTSAPGDTQYF. Partial CDR3 DNA: TGTGCCAGCTCCGGGACTAGCGCCCCCGGAGATACG.

Details on this clone: The CDR3 extends 3 residues past the end of the read, so its final part is completed from the germline J gene. This chain uses TRBV19 with TRBJ2-7; 16 nucleotides line up with TRBD2. This CDR3 spans 16 amino acids. Germline CDR1 reads LNHDA; CDR2 reads SQIVND (reference sequence). V lost 4 bases and J lost 5; bases outside the gene matches: 5. CDR3 protein: CASSTLGTSGRDEQYF. The sequenced part of the CDR3 DNA is TGTGCCAGTAGTACCCTAGGGACTAGCGGGAGGGACGAG.

The CDR3 spells CASSEARTGGDYEQYF. The CDR3 bases that were read are TGTGCCAGCAGTGAAGCCCGGACAGGGGGAGACTACGAG. This chain connects TRBV6-1 to TRBJ2-7; 10 bases map to TRBD1. The CDR3 extends 3 residues past the end of the read, so its final part is completed from the germline J gene. The trim removed 0 bases at V and 3 bases at J, leaving 5 bases unmatched. The CDR3 spans 16 residues. CDR1 and CDR2 from the germline V gene are MNHNS and SASEGT.

Concerning this clone: The read ends 3 residues early relative to the CDR3; the germline J gene fills the gap. The chain carries TRBV5-1 and TRBJ2-1; 7 nucleotides agree with TRBD2. This CDR3 is 15 amino acids long. The germline gives CDR1 SGHRS, CDR2 YFSETQ. The ends lost 4 bases at V and 0 bases at J; junction bases unmatched: 4. The sequenced CDR3 bases are TGCGCCAGCAGCATCACTAGCGCCTCCTACAATGAG. It translates to CASSITSASYNE. The entire CDR3 protein reads CASSITSASYNEQFF.

Regarding this clone: With the read ending 3 residues before the CDR3 end, the germline J gene is used to fill in that end. This chain connects TRBV19 to TRBJ2-4, with TRBD2 as a possible D gene (6 bases). V gave up 0 bases and J gave up 3 bases, with 15 bases separating them. The germline gives CDR1 LNHDA, CDR2 SQIVND (reference sequence). The CDR3 consists of 17 residues. This CDR3 reads CASSIDRLEVDKNIQYF. CDR3 bases read: TGTGCCAGTAGTATAGATCGACTAGAAGTTGACAAAAACATT.

A word on this clone: The read comes to an end 3 residues before the CDR3 does, leaving the germline J gene to fill in the end. J is TRBJ2-7 and V is TRBV20-1, with 7 bases that match TRBD1. V lost 5 bases, J lost 6 bases, and 16 bases stayed unmatched. Germline V gene sequence: CDR1 DFQATT, CDR2 SNEGSKA (reference sequence). This CDR3 comprises 15 residues. The CDR3 sequence: CSAPAMEQGKREQYF. The covered CDR3 bases are TGCAGTGCTCCAGCGATGGAACAGGGGAAACGCGAG.

Comments on this clone: Read coverage stops 3 residues before the CDR3 terminus; the germline J gene supplies the remainder. The rearrangement links TRBV6-2 or TRBV6-3 to TRBJ2-7, with a tentative D call TRBD1 (5 bases). The germline V gene has CDR1 MNHEY and CDR2 SVGEGT. This CDR3 is built from 14 residues. Between the trimmed V and J ends, which lost 6 bases and 5 bases, there was a span of 17 bases. CDR3 amino acids: CASSPGQGVHEQYF. The CDR3 DNA, read in part, is TGTGCCAGCAGCCCAGGACAAGGAGTCCACGAG.

A remark on this clone: Read data end 3 residues before the CDR3 end; the end is taken from the germline J gene. The gene calls are TRBV10-1 and TRBJ2-3; D not certain. Germline CDR1 WNHNN, CDR2 SYGVQD (reference sequence). This CDR3 spans 12 amino acids. V was pared by 7 bases and J by 1 base, with 6 bases between. The covered CDR3 bases are TGCGCCAGCAACACAGGCACAGATACG. Translation: CASNTGTDT. The entire CDR3 protein is CASNTGTDTQYF.

A remark on this clone: The missing CDR3 end, 3 residues past where the read stops, is filled in from the germline J gene. The chain carries TRBV18 and TRBJ2-1, with D perhaps matching TRBD2 (6 bases). Germline lookup yields CDR1 KGHSH and CDR2 LQKENI. Trimming removed 3 bases at V and 8 bases at J, with 14 bases between. This CDR3 contains 14 residues. This chain's CDR3 is CASSPRNGGDEQFF. The part of the CDR3 DNA that was read is TGTGCCAGCTCACCGAGAAATGGCGGGGATGAG.

Of note for this clone: The observed sequence ends 3 residues before the CDR3 terminus, with the missing tail filled in from the germline J gene. The gene calls are TRBV11-2 and TRBJ1-2; TRBD1 matches 7 bases. The V gene end was trimmed by 1 base and the J gene end by 2 bases; junction bases not matched to a gene: 1. The germline V gene encodes CDR1 SGHAT and CDR2 FQNNGV. This CDR3 region has 14 residues. Here the CDR3 reads CASSLGQGNYGYTF. Incomplete CDR3 DNA: TGTGCCAGCAGCTTAGGACAGGGCAACTATGGC.

As concerns this clone: The CDR3 end lies 3 residues beyond the end of the read and is filled in from the germline J gene. This chain joins TRBV19 and TRBJ2-7; TRBD1 aligns across 11 bases. This CDR3 has 16 amino acids. The germline gives CDR1 LNHDA, CDR2 SQIVND (reference sequence). V trimming: 6 bases; J trimming: 5 bases; junction bases outside the gene matches: 12. CDR3 DNA, as far as it was read: TGTGCCAGTAGGCGCACCGGGACAGGGGGTCTAGACGAG. Translated, it gives CASRRTGTGGLDE. In full, the CDR3 is CASRRTGTGGLDEQYF.

A note on this clone: The read ends 3 residues before the CDR3 terminus; that terminus is restored from the germline J gene. This chain links TRBV7-3 with TRBJ1-1; D is possibly TRBD1 (5 bases). Per germline, CDR1 SGHTA and CDR2 FQGTGA. Trimming pared 5 bases from V and 3 bases from J, leaving 16 bases between. This CDR3 has 15 residues. CDR3 DNA (partial): TGTGCCAGCAGCCCCGGGGGGAGGAGGTACACTGAA. Translation gives CASSPGGRRYTE. The entire CDR3 protein reads CASSPGGRRYTEAFF.

Turning to this clone: The CDR3 extends 3 residues past the end of the read, so its final part is completed from the germline J gene. This chain joins TRBV20-1 and TRBJ2-1; no definite D call. CDR3 size: 13 residues. Germline lookup yields CDR1 DFQATT and CDR2 SNEGSKA (reference sequence). V was shortened by 4 bases and J by 3 bases, with 10 bases between the two germline ends. CDR3 sequence: CSAISLFYNEQFF. CDR3 DNA, as far as it was read: TGCAGTGCTATTTCACTGTTCTACAATGAG.

Regarding this clone: This same CDR3 is encoded by further DNA sequences in the sample. CDR3 protein: CASSWGPQETQYF. The sequenced part of the CDR3 DNA is TGTGCCAGCAGCTGGGGGCCGCAAGAGACC. The chain carries TRBV5-4 and TRBJ2-5, with a possible D match to TRBD1 (6 bases). The read stops 3 residues short of the end of the CDR3; the missing end is completed from the germline J gene. Germline V gives CDR1 SGHNT, CDR2 YYREEE (reference sequence). The CDR3 consists of 13 residues. Trimming removed 3 bases at V and 2 bases at J, with 8 bases between.

On this clone: One end of the junction does not line up with germline, which may come from a read error. The same CDR3 can be traced to other DNA sequences in this sample. Here the CDR3 reads CASSPLGRQIPSGNTIYF. The sequenced CDR3 bases are TGTGCCAGCTCACCACTTGGGCGACAGATACCTTCTGGAAACACA. The V call is TRBV18, the J call TRBJ1-3, with D possibly TRBD1 on 5 matching bases. The CDR3 end falls 3 residues outside the read, so it is completed with the germline J gene. Germline V gene sequence: CDR1 KGHSH, CDR2 LQKENI. CDR3 length: 18 amino acids.

As for this clone: The read terminates 3 residues ahead of where the CDR3 ends, so the germline J gene completes it. The chain couples TRBV7-9 to TRBJ2-2; tentatively, D is TRBD1 (5 bases). The germline V and J ends were trimmed by 2 bases and 6 bases, with 13 bases remaining between them. There are 15 residues in the CDR3. CDR1 SEHNR and CDR2 FQNEAQ come from the germline V gene (reference sequence). The sequenced CDR3 bases are TGTGCCAGCAGCTTAAGGCCCAGGGCATCCGGGGAG. It yields the protein CASSLRPRASGE. The whole CDR3 reads CASSLRPRASGELFF.